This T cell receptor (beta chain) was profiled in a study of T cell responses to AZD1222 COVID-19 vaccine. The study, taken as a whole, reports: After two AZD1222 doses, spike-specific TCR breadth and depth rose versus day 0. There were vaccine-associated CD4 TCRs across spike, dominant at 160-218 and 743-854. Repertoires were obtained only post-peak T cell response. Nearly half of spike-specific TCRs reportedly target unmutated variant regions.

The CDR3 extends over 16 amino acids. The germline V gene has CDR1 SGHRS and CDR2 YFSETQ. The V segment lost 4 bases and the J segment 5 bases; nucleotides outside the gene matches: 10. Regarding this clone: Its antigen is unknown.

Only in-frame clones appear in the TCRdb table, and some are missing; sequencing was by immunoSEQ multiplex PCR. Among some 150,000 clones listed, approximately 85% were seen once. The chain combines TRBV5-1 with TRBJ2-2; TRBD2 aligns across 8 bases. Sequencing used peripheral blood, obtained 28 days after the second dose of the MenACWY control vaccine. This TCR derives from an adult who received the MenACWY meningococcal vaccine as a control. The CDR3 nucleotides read TGCGCCAGCAGCCGTAGCGGGGTATCGGGAACCGGGGAGCTGTTTTTT. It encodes CASSRSGVSGTGELFF.